The rows below give T cell receptor beta chains drawn from one sample of a study of cytomegalovirus exposure and HLA in healthy donors. The assay was immunoSEQ multiplex PCR, and TCRdb's table has in-frame clones only and misses some. The sample includes 38,000 or so clones. Sequencing used PBMCs. The receptors originated from a man aged 35-49 years in good health and CMV-seropositive. Both conserved end residues are part of each CDR3. A D gene is named only where the DNA matches it firmly.

TRBD1 | TRBJ1-5 | TRBV4-3 | CASSQDGTGDQPQHF | TGCGCCAGCAGCCAAGATGGGACAGGGGATCAGCCCCAGCATTTT
- | TRBJ1-2 | TRBV2 | CAYPPVTVKDYGYTF | TGTGCCTACCCCCCCGTGACAGTGAAAGACTATGGCTACACCTTC
- | TRBJ1-2 | TRBV6-5 | CASSKTGNLGYTF | TGTGCCAGCAGTAAAACAGGGAACCTTGGCTACACCTTC
TRBD1 | TRBJ2-7 | TRBV6-1 | CASSERDRDVSGQYF | TGTGCCAGCAGCGAAAGGGACAGGGACGTTAGCGGGCAGTACTTC
TRBD1 | TRBJ1-5 | TRBV2 | CASRTGQGAREPQHF | TGTGCCAGCAGGACGGGACAGGGGGCGCGGGAGCCCCAGCATTTT
- | TRBJ1-2 | TRBV6-4 | CASSDRGGYTF | TGTGCCAGCAGTGACAGGGGTGGCTACACCTTC
- | TRBJ1-1 | TRBV2 | CASSSTLMNTEAFF | TGTGCCAGCAGTTCTACCCTCATGAACACTGAAGCTTTCTTT
TRBD1 | TRBJ1-1 | TRBV19 | CASSSPGQGVRTGAFF | TGTGCCAGTAGTTCACCGGGACAGGGGGTAAGGACTGGAGCTTTCTTT
- | TRBJ2-1 | TRBV11-2 | CASSSIINEQFF | TGTGCCAGCAGCTCCATCATCAATGAGCAGTTCTTC
- | TRBJ1-2 | TRBV15 | CATSRDSGYGYTF | TGTGCCACCAGCAGGGACTCTGGCTATGGCTACACCTTC
- | TRBJ1-2 | TRBV4-2 | CASSQDLEGWYGYTF | TGTGCCAGCAGCCAAGATCTAGAGGGCTGGTATGGCTACACCTTC